This TCR beta chain emerged from a study of blood T cell repertoires in COVID-19. Whole-study context: The analysed material was cDNA or gDNA that came from T cells, B-cell-depleted T cells, or PBMCs.

Using immunoSEQ multiplex PCR, the repertoire was profiled, and TCRdb retains in-frame clones only, with some absent. In the table there are roughly 61,000 clones, 91% of which are singletons. The sequence was obtained from a man in his 60s with acute or convalescent COVID-19. The sequencing input was peripheral blood.

CDR3 sequence reads: CASSLDRGAGTQYF. CDR3 nucleotide sequence: TGTGCCAGCAGCTTAGACAGGGGGGCCGGGACCCAGTACTTC. The V and J genes are TRBV7-2 and TRBJ2-5; TRBD1 matches 8 bases. The CDR3 extends over 14 amino acids. Germline assignment: CDR1 SGHTA and CDR2 FQGNSA. V gave up 1 base and J gave up 7 bases; unmatched junction bases: 5. The full variable domain, with the rest looked up from reference TRBV7-2 and TRBJ2-5, is GAGVSQSPSNKVTEKGKDVELRCDPISGHTALYWYRQSLGQGLEFLIYFQGNSAPDKSGLPSDRFSAERTGGSVSTLTIQRTQQEDSAVYLCASSLDRGAGTQYFGPGTRLLVL.